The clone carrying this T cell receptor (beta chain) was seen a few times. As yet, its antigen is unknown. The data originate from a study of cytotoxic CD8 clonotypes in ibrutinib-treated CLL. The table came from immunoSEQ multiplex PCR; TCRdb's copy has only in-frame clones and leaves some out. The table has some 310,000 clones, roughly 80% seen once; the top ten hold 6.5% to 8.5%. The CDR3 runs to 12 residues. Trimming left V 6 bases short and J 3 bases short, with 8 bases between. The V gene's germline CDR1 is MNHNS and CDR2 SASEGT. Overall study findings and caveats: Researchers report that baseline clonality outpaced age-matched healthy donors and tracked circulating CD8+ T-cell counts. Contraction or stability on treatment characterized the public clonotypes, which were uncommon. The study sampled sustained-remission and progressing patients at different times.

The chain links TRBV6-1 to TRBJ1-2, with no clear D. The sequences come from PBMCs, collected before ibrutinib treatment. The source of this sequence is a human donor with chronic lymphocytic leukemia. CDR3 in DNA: TGTGCCAGCAGACAAGTATACTATGGCTACACCTTC. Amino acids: CASRQVYYGYTF.